The clone carrying this T cell receptor beta chain was counted a few times. Its antigen is not identified. This sample was taken from a study of T-cell memory formation after mild COVID-19. Study-wide results and limits: The CD4+ clones that contracted clustered mainly within CM and EM, and the CD8+ clones concentrated in EMRA. The SARS-CoV-2 specificity of second-wave clones reaching peak at day 37 remained unverified. Cross-reactive memory seemingly joined, as some responding clones were found in pre-infection memory.

TCR alpha and TCR beta cDNA libraries carrying sample barcodes and UMIs came from 5'RACE with constant-segment primers. Using its own MiXCR run on the 5' RACE reads, TCRdb lists one record per CDR3 protein. The sample has hundreds of thousands of distinct CDR3 sequences, 20% to 25% seen once. The source material was PBMCs or a T cell subset sorted from them (not recorded which). The source of this sequence is an adult woman who had mild COVID-19 (a few samples of this study predate the infection). Cell type and time point are not known.

CDR3 sequence: CSARDPGRDNSPLHF. The CDR3 DNA follows: TGCAGTGCTAGAGATCCAGGCAGGGATAATTCACCCCTCCACTTT. V is TRBV20-1 and J is TRBJ1-6; D might be TRBD1 (5 bases). This CDR3 contains 15 residues. Per germline, CDR1 DFQATT and CDR2 SNEGSKA (reference sequence). Trimming stripped 0 bases from V and 5 bases from J, with 11 bases between.